The 27 T cell receptor beta chains in this list originate from one sample, sequenced in a study of blood T cell repertoires in COVID-19. The protocol was immunoSEQ multiplex PCR, while the TCRdb copy is restricted to in-frame clones and leaves out a portion. The data show 100,000 to 150,000 clones, around three quarters seen once. The source material was peripheral blood. These receptors were collected from a man aged 40-50 years with active or convalescent COVID-19.

The chain joins TRBV29-1 to TRBJ1-1, with 7 bases fitting TRBD1. Germline loops: CDR1 SQVTM, CDR2 ANQGSEA. With 8 bases clipped from V and 5 bases from J, the junction kept 11 bases outside the gene matches. This CDR3 has 13 amino acids. CDR3 DNA: TGCAGCCCCGAAGAGGGGGCGGGTACTGAAGCTTTCTTT. Translating gives CSPEEGAGTEAFF.

The chain carries TRBV24-1 and TRBJ2-1, with TRBD2 matching 8 bases. V lost 2 bases and J lost 7; bases outside the gene matches: 9. Germline values: CDR1 KGHDR, CDR2 SFDVKD. This CDR3 is 16 amino acids long. CDR3 protein: CATSDSKAGAGNEQFF. In DNA, the CDR3 is TGTGCCACCAGTGATTCCAAAGCGGGAGCGGGTAATGAGCAGTTCTTC.

J is TRBJ2-1 and V is TRBV25-1; 7 bases map to TRBD2. V lost 4 bases to trimming and J lost 11 bases; unmatched junction nucleotides: 8. Germline CDR1 reads MGHDK; CDR2 reads SYGVNS. This CDR3 is built from 13 residues. In DNA form, the CDR3 reads TGTGCCAGCAGTGGAGCGGGGCTGTTAAAGCAGTTCTTC. Its translation: CASSGAGLLKQFF.

The V gene is TRBV25-1, the J gene TRBJ2-2; possibly TRBD2 for D (6 bases). The CDR3 sequence is 15 residues long. Trimming left V 7 bases short and J 3 bases short, with 15 bases between. Per germline, CDR1 MGHDK and CDR2 SYGVNS. This CDR3 is CASTEGGWYTGELFF. The CDR3 nucleotides are TGTGCCAGCACCGAAGGAGGGTGGTACACCGGGGAGCTGTTTTTT. The full variable domain, in which reference TRBV25-1 and TRBJ2-2 provide the parts outside the CDR3, is EADIYQTPRYLVIGTGKKITLECSQTMGHDKMYWYQQDPGMELHLIHYSYGVNSTEKGDLSSESTVSRIRTEHFPLTLESARPSHTSQYLCASTEGGWYTGELFFGEGSRLTVL.

This clone was detected only once. The sample contains more than one DNA sequence encoding this CDR3. V and J are TRBV5-1 and TRBJ2-7, with 8 positions matching TRBD1. The length of the CDR3 is 15 residues. The germline CDR1 and CDR2 sequences are SGHRS and YFSETQ. V lost 4 bases, J lost 7 bases, and 13 bases stayed unmatched. The CDR3 region is CASSTFSGGAGEQYF. The CDR3 bases are TGCGCCAGCAGCACATTCTCAGGGGGCGCGGGGGAGCAGTACTTC.

V and J are TRBV14 and TRBJ2-5, with 9 bases matching TRBD2. With V trimmed by 1 base and J by 2 bases, 5 bases remained unmatched. The CDR3 extends over 16 amino acids. Germline CDR1 reads SGHDN; CDR2 reads FVKESK. As DNA, the CDR3 is TGTGCCAGCAGCCAAGTATTGCGGGGGGGGCAAGAGACCCAGTACTTC. Amino acid sequence: CASSQVLRGGQETQYF. The variable domain in full, with the rest retrieved from reference TRBV14 and TRBJ2-5, is EAGVTQFPSHSVIEKGQTVTLRCDPISGHDNLYWYRRVMGKEIKFLLHFVKESKQDESGMPNNRFLAERTGGTYSTLKVQPAELEDSGVYFCASSQVLRGGQETQYFGPGTRLLVL.

This chain links TRBV13 with TRBJ2-7; TRBD2 aligns across 10 bases. The germline V gene has CDR1 PRHDT and CDR2 FYEKMQ (reference sequence). The junction had 1 base not matched to a gene; V was cut back by 2 bases and J by 3 bases. The CDR3 sequence is 14 residues long. For the CDR3, the DNA is TGTGCCAGCAGCTTAACTAGCGGGAACTACGAGCAGTACTTC. Amino acid sequence: CASSLTSGNYEQYF.

The chain couples TRBV28 to TRBJ1-4; a weak D match, TRBD1 (6 bases). Germline CDR1 is MDHEN and CDR2 is SYDVKM. V lost 5 bases, J lost 6 bases, and 16 bases lay in between. The CDR3 runs 15 residues. CDR3 coding DNA: TGTGCCAGCAGTCCATCAGGGGTTAGGGATGAAAAACTGTTTTTT. This gives the protein CASSPSGVRDEKLFF. Drawing the rest from reference TRBV28 and TRBJ1-4, the complete variable domain is DVKVTQSSRYLVKRTGEKVFLECVQDMDHENMFWYRQDPGLGLRLIYFSYDVKMKEKGDIPEGYSVSREKKERFSLILESASTNQTSMYLCASSPSGVRDEKLFFGSGTQLSVL.

The V and J genes are TRBV18 and TRBJ2-2; D is unclear. V lost 4 bases and J lost 5, with 8 bases in between. The CDR3 totals 13 residues. Germline V lookup: CDR1 KGHSH, CDR2 LQKENI. DNA for the CDR3: TGTGCCAGCTCACAGTTAGAAACCGGGGAGCTGTTTTTT. Protein sequence: CASSQLETGELFF.

The chain uses TRBV3-1 (or the pseudogene TRBV3-2) and TRBJ2-7; TRBD1 matches at 9 bases. Germline assignment: CDR1 LGHDT and CDR2 YNNKEL (reference sequence). This CDR3 has 15 amino acids. The V segment lost 0 bases and the J segment 4 bases; nucleotides outside the gene matches: 4. Written as DNA, the CDR3 is TGTGCCAGCAGCCAAGAGGGGGACAGGGTTTACGAGCAGTACTTC. As protein: CASSQEGDRVYEQYF.

The chain uses TRBV5-5 and TRBJ2-3; D not certain. V was clipped by 6 bases and J by 0 bases, with 11 bases between them. The CDR3 runs to 14 residues. The germline gives CDR1 SGHKS, CDR2 YYEKEE (reference sequence). CDR3 DNA sequence: TGTGCCAGCAAGCTGGCGGCCAGCACAGATACGCAGTATTTT. This gives the protein CASKLAASTDTQYF.

This clone showed up just once. The chain's CDR3 is CAWSRQGGIDIQYF. CDR3 in DNA: TGTGCCTGGAGTAGACAGGGGGGTATAGACATTCAGTACTTC. The chain links TRBV30 to TRBJ2-4; 9 nucleotides align to TRBD1. Germline lookup yields CDR1 GTSNPN and CDR2 SVGIG (reference sequence). After removal of 2 bases from V and 8 bases from J, the junction contained 7 bases not matched to a gene. The CDR3 consists of 14 residues.

In this sample, this clone turned up once. This chain joins TRBV11-3 and TRBJ1-6; D unresolved. Germline CDR1 and CDR2: SGHNT and YENEEA. Trimming cost V 1 base and J 10 bases, with 11 bases left between them. The CDR3 spans 14 residues. The CDR3 spells CASSLGGVGSPLHF. The CDR3 DNA follows: TGTGCCAGCAGCTTAGGCGGGGTGGGATCACCCCTCCACTTT.

This clone was counted between two and nine times. The gene calls are TRBV24-1 and TRBJ1-2; 8 bases agree with TRBD1. J was trimmed by 3 bases and V by 3 bases; bases with no gene match: 2. Germline V lookup: CDR1 KGHDR, CDR2 SFDVKD. The CDR3 spans 14 residues. The CDR3 bases are TGTGCCACCAGTGATGGGGACAGGCACTATGGCTACACCTTC. Residues: CATSDGDRHYGYTF.

The chain links TRBV30 to TRBJ1-3; D perhaps matches TRBD1 (5 bases). V was cut by 0 bases and J by 0 bases, with 9 bases left in between. This CDR3 region has 15 residues. Germline V gene data show CDR1 as GTSNPN and CDR2 as SVGIG (reference sequence). CDR3 sequence: CAWSVRGYSGNTIYF. DNA for the CDR3: TGTGCCTGGAGTGTAAGGGGTTACTCTGGAAACACCATATATTTT.

In its sample, this clone was seen a few times. The rearrangement uses TRBV24-1 and TRBJ1-5, with 8 bases that match TRBD1. Germline loops: CDR1 KGHDR, CDR2 SFDVKD. CDR3 length: 16 amino acids. V lost 2 bases to trimming and J lost 0 bases; unmatched junction nucleotides: 2. The CDR3 DNA sequence: TGTGCCACCAGTGATTGGACAGGGCCTAGCAATCAGCCCCAGCATTTT. Its protein is CATSDWTGPSNQPQHF.

The chain couples TRBV5-6 to TRBJ1-1; D gene unclear. Germline-derived CDR1 and CDR2 are SGHDT and YYEEEE. The V end lost 3 bases, the J end lost 3 bases, and 12 bases lay between the germline ends. CDR3 length: 14 amino acids. Here the CDR3 DNA reads TGTGCCAGCAGCTCGCGGTATCCCCACACTGAAGCTTTCTTT. Its protein product is CASSSRYPHTEAFF. Filled out from reference TRBV5-6 and TRBJ1-1, the complete variable domain reads DAGVTQSPTHLIKTRGQQVTLRCSPKSGHDTVSWYQQALGQGPQFIFQYYEEEERQRGNFPDRFSGHQFPNYSSELNVNALLLGDSALYLCASSSRYPHTEAFFGQGTRLTVV.

This chain uses TRBV11-2 with TRBJ2-1; D might be TRBD1 (5 bases). Trimming removed 4 bases from V and 7 bases from J, with 14 bases in between. CDR1 and CDR2 from the germline V gene are SGHAT and FQNNGV. This CDR3 spans 14 amino acids. The CDR3 loop reads CASSSTRARNEQFF. For the CDR3, the DNA is TGTGCCAGCAGCTCAACCAGGGCGCGGAATGAGCAGTTCTTC. Complete variable domain (other parts from reference TRBV11-2 and TRBJ2-1): EAGVAQSPRYKIIEKRQSVAFWCNPISGHATLYWYQQILGQGPKLLIQFQNNGVVDDSQLPKDRFSAERLKGVDSTLKIQPAKLEDSAVYLCASSSTRARNEQFFGPGTRLTVL.

This chain links TRBV30 with TRBJ1-2; 7 bases are a match to TRBD1. The V and J ends lost 0 bases and 5 bases, in that order; junction bases with no gene match: 6. Germline loops: CDR1 GTSNPN, CDR2 SVGIG (reference sequence). This CDR3 has 14 residues. Here the CDR3 reads CAWSVGGGPYGYTF. DNA of the CDR3: TGTGCCTGGAGTGTAGGAGGGGGCCCGTATGGCTACACCTTC.

The chain links TRBV28 to TRBJ1-2; no firm D call. V was trimmed by 4 bases and J by 4 bases, leaving 10 bases between them. CDR1 is MDHEN and CDR2 is SYDVKM in the germline V gene. The CDR3 runs 13 residues. CDR3 in amino acids: CASSYQAIYGYTF. CDR3 coding DNA: TGTGCCAGCAGTTACCAGGCGATCTATGGCTACACCTTC.

This chain's CDR3 is CVTGMNTEAFF. Written as DNA, the CDR3 is TGTGTCACAGGAATGAACACTGAAGCTTTCTTT. V usage is TRBV28 and J usage is TRBJ1-1, with TRBD1 as a possible D gene (5 bases). The CDR3 length is 11 residues. Germline CDR1 is MDHEN and CDR2 is SYDVKM.

This clone was picked up one time. The genes are TRBV7-9 and TRBJ1-1, with a tentative D call TRBD1 (6 bases). The germline V gene has CDR1 SEHNR and CDR2 FQNEAQ (reference sequence). The CDR3 spans 11 residues. Trimming took 11 bases from V and 8 from J, leaving 15 bases between them. The CDR3 DNA sequence: TGTGCCGTCCAACCAGGGGTCGAAGCTTTCTTT. It specifies CAVQPGVEAFF. Combining the CDR3 with reference TRBV7-9 and TRBJ1-1 gives the whole variable domain DTGVSQNPRHKITKRGQNVTFRCDPISEHNRLYWYRQTLGQGPEFLTYFQNEAQLEKSRLLSDRFSAERPKGSFSTLEIQRTEQGDSAMYLCAVQPGVEAFFGQGTRLTVV.

This clone turned up a few times. The rearrangement links TRBV7-8 to TRBJ2-3; 9 nucleotides agree with TRBD2. This CDR3 has 17 residues. Germline V gives CDR1 SGHVS, CDR2 FQNEAQ. The V gene end was trimmed by 4 bases and the J gene end by 1 base; junction bases not matched to a gene: 9. The CDR3 nucleotides read TGTGCCAGCAGCTCCCGAGCGGGGGGTTCCGGCACAGATACGCAGTATTTT. Amino acid sequence: CASSSRAGGSGTDTQYF.

The rearrangement uses TRBV2 and TRBJ1-1; 8 nucleotides align to TRBD1. CDR1 and CDR2 (germline): SNHLY, FYNNEI. After removal of 11 bases from V and 3 bases from J, the junction contained 8 bases not matched to a gene. This CDR3 is built from 13 residues. This CDR3 reads CAGGQEVDTEAFF. DNA for the CDR3: TGTGCCGGGGGACAGGAAGTCGACACTGAAGCTTTCTTT.

The V call is TRBV5-4, the J call TRBJ1-4; perhaps TRBD1 as D (5 bases). V was shortened by 1 base and J by 7 bases, with 14 bases between the two germline ends. Germline CDR1 is SGHNT and CDR2 is YYREEE (reference sequence). The CDR3 is 15 residues long. The CDR3 region is CASSLNQGRAEKLFF. CDR3 DNA: TGTGCCAGCAGCTTGAATCAGGGTAGGGCTGAAAAACTGTTTTTT.

The rearrangement uses TRBV6-5 and TRBJ1-3; D not certain. The CDR3 runs to 15 residues. V shed 7 bases and J shed 0 bases, with 13 bases lying between them. The germline CDR1 and CDR2 sequences are MNHEY and SVGAGI. The CDR3 spells CASITPSSSGNTIYF. CDR3 DNA: TGTGCCAGCATTACACCCTCAAGCTCTGGAAACACCATATATTTT.

The chain links TRBV19 to TRBJ1-5; D is possibly TRBD1 (6 bases). V was trimmed by 2 bases and J by 2 bases, leaving 7 bases between them. The CDR3 sequence is 14 residues long. Germline assignment: CDR1 LNHDA and CDR2 SQIVND (reference sequence). This chain's CDR3 is CASSIWGRNQPQHF. The CDR3 DNA reads as TGTGCCAGTAGTATATGGGGGCGCAATCAGCCCCAGCATTTT.